Presented here are 29 T cell receptor beta chains from one specimen sequenced in a study of response to subunit inactivated influenza vaccine. MiXCR, run by TCRdb on the RT-PCR reads, gives a single entry per CDR3 protein. The repertoire includes 650,000 or so distinct CDR3 sequences, approximately 15% of them detected once, and 7.6% sits in the top ten. The material sequenced was PBMCs from blood, taken around two weeks before vaccination. These receptors originate from a man aged 50 to 59 who received an inactivated influenza vaccine.

This clonotype has only a few counts. V usage is TRBV20-1 and J usage is TRBJ2-7; 7 bases align to TRBD1. Germline CDR1 is DFQATT and CDR2 is SNEGSKA (reference sequence). The V and J ends lost 3 bases and 0 bases, in that order; junction bases with no gene match: 8. This CDR3 has 15 amino acids. In nucleotides, the CDR3 is TGCAGTGCTAGCCCCACACAGGGGTCCTCCTACGAGCAGTACTTC. Its translation is CSASPTQGSSYEQYF.

This clonotype was detected a few times. The rearrangement joins TRBV14 to TRBJ1-6, with D uncertain. CDR1 is SGHDN and CDR2 is FVKESK in the germline V gene. V was cut by 6 bases and J by 7 bases, with 13 bases left in between. The CDR3 contains 14 residues. Here the CDR3 reads CASRGPIPNSPLHF. The CDR3 bases are TGTGCCAGCAGAGGACCTATTCCGAATTCACCCCTCCACTTT.

The chain combines TRBV5-1 with TRBJ2-1, with 12 bases that match TRBD2. CDR3 length equals 18 residues. V trimming: 0 bases; J trimming: 7 bases; junction bases outside the gene matches: 11. The germline V gene encodes CDR1 SGHRS and CDR2 YFSETQ. In DNA, the CDR3 is TGCGCCAGCAGCTTGGGCCGAGTCAGGACTAGCGGGAAGAATGAGCAGTTCTTC. Protein sequence: CASSLGRVRTSGKNEQFF.

The chain couples TRBV5-1 to TRBJ2-1; 8 bases match TRBD1. This CDR3 has 17 residues. Germline V gene lookup returns CDR1 SGHRS and CDR2 YFSETQ. J lost 8 bases, V lost 4 bases, and 17 bases had no gene match. The CDR3 DNA follows: TGCGCCAGCAGCCCTTTGGATCGGACAGGGTTGGTGGATGAGCAGTTCTTC. Residues: CASSPLDRTGLVDEQFF.

V gene TRBV19 combines with J gene TRBJ2-7, with 9 positions matching TRBD2. V lost 7 bases to trimming and J lost 3 bases; unmatched junction nucleotides: 10. The CDR3 is 15 amino acids. Germline lookup yields CDR1 LNHDA and CDR2 SQIVND (reference sequence). CDR3 in amino acids: CASKPAGLANYEQYF. DNA for the CDR3: TGTGCCAGTAAGCCTGCGGGACTAGCTAACTACGAGCAGTACTTC.

Concerning this clonotype itself: A read error is possible here, since a much larger clone lies one base away. The rearrangement joins TRBV12-3 or TRBV12-4 to TRBJ2-1; D not certain. This CDR3 spans 14 amino acids. V was cut by 3 bases and J by 6 bases, with 12 bases left in between. CDR3 amino acids: CASSLSPAINEQFF. DNA for the CDR3: TGTGCCAGCAGTTTGTCGCCAGCTATCAATGAGCAGTTCTTC.

In this sample, this clonotype turned up a few times. This chain links TRBV24-1 with TRBJ1-1; possible D gene TRBD1, 6 bases. Looked up from germline, CDR1 is KGHDR and CDR2 is SFDVKD. The CDR3 is 13 residues long. Trimming left V 4 bases short and J 4 bases short, with 9 bases between. CDR3 DNA sequence: TGTGCCACCAGTGACCCACAGGGCACTGAAGCTTTCTTT. This sequence encodes CATSDPQGTEAFF.

This clonotype was counted between two and nine times. The chain carries TRBV7-2 and TRBJ2-7; TRBD2 matches 7 bases. The junction had 4 bases not matched to a gene; V was cut back by 0 bases and J by 2 bases. Germline loops: CDR1 SGHTA, CDR2 FQGNSA. The length of the CDR3 is 15 residues. The CDR3 DNA reads TGTGCCAGCAGCTTAGCTAGCGGGCTCGCCTACGAGCAGTACTTC. Its translation: CASSLASGLAYEQYF.

This clonotype was found a few times. This chain links TRBV5-1 with TRBJ2-2; no clear D gene. Trimming stripped 0 bases from V and 0 bases from J, with 24 bases between. This CDR3 has 21 amino acids. Germline assignment: CDR1 SGHRS and CDR2 YFSETQ. CDR3 sequence (DNA): TGCGCCAGCAGCTTGGCCGGGCAGAAGCATTCTCGCACCGCGAACACCGGGGAGCTGTTTTTT. This encodes CASSLAGQKHSRTANTGELFF. The full variable domain, completed using reference TRBV5-1 and TRBJ2-2, is KAGVTQTPRYLIKTRGQQVTLSCSPISGHRSVSWYQQTPGQGLQFLFEYFSETQRNKGNFPGRFSGRQFSNSRSEMNVSTLELGDSALYLCASSLAGQKHSRTANTGELFFGEGSRLTVL.

The chain carries TRBV7-6 and TRBJ1-2; 7 bases agree with TRBD1. This CDR3 is 18 amino acids long. CDR1 SGHVS and CDR2 FNYEAQ come from the germline V gene. V was pared by 2 bases and J by 4 bases, with 16 bases of the junction left unmatched. The CDR3 sequence: CASSLPQGTGSFIYGYTF. DNA for the CDR3: TGTGCCAGCAGCTTACCACAGGGGACGGGCAGCTTCATCTATGGCTACACCTTC. Complete variable domain (other parts from reference TRBV7-6 and TRBJ1-2): GAGVSQSPRYKVTKRGQDVALRCDPISGHVSLYWYRQALGQGPEFLTYFNYEAQQDKSGLPNDRFSAERPEGSISTLTIQRTEQRDSAMYRCASSLPQGTGSFIYGYTFGSGTRLTVV.

This clonotype was seen more than once but under ten times. The V and J genes are TRBV15 and TRBJ1-2, with D uncertain. The germline V gene encodes CDR1 LNHNV and CDR2 YYDKDF (reference sequence). This CDR3 region has 13 residues. Deletions cut 4 bases from V and 7 bases from J, with 13 bases between. CDR3 amino acids: CATSTDRPGGYTF. The CDR3 region has the DNA TGTGCCACCAGCACGGACCGGCCGGGTGGCTACACCTTC.

This clonotype was seen ten or more times. The chain links TRBV6-5 to TRBJ2-1; 7 bases align to TRBD1. Trimming took 2 bases from V and 4 from J; bases not matched to a gene: 8. In germline, CDR1 is MNHEY, CDR2 SVGAGI. There are 16 residues in the CDR3. CDR3 residues: CASSYGGQVVYNEQFF. Written as DNA, the CDR3 is TGTGCCAGCAGTTACGGAGGACAGGTGGTTTACAATGAGCAGTTCTTC.

Here the CDR3 reads CSATDIAGANVLTF. In DNA form, the CDR3 reads TGCAGTGCCACCGACATTGCTGGGGCCAACGTCCTGACTTTC. This sequence joins TRBV20-1 and TRBJ2-6; D remains unclear. CDR1 and CDR2 from the germline V gene are DFQATT and SNEGSKA (reference sequence). The V end was cut by 6 bases, the J end by 2 bases, with 11 bases between. The CDR3 has 14 residues.

This clonotype occurred a few times. This chain connects TRBV7-2 to TRBJ2-1; D call uncertain. Trimming took 1 base from V and 2 from J, leaving 9 bases between them. This CDR3 spans 15 amino acids. CDR1 is SGHTA, CDR2 FQGNSA, per germline. The CDR3 sequence: CASSLEAATYNEQFF. The DNA for the CDR3 is TGTGCCAGCAGCTTAGAGGCAGCCACCTACAATGAGCAGTTCTTC. Full variable domain (rest looked up from reference TRBV7-2 and TRBJ2-1): GAGVSQSPSNKVTEKGKDVELRCDPISGHTALYWYRQSLGQGLEFLIYFQGNSAPDKSGLPSDRFSAERTGGSVSTLTIQRTQQEDSAVYLCASSLEAATYNEQFFGPGTRLTVL.

The gene calls are TRBV7-2 and TRBJ2-3, with 8 bases matching TRBD2. The trim removed 5 bases at V and 5 bases at J, leaving 15 bases unmatched. The length of the CDR3 is 17 residues. CDR1 is SGHTA and CDR2 is FQGNSA in the germline V gene. This CDR3 reads CASSPTGTSSVRDTQYF. For the CDR3, the DNA is TGTGCCAGCAGCCCCACCGGGACTAGTAGCGTTCGAGATACGCAGTATTTT.

This chain joins TRBV30 and TRBJ2-6; TRBD1 matches 8 bases. The CDR3 contains 12 residues. Trimming took 3 bases from V and 10 from J; bases not matched to a gene: 2. CDR1 GTSNPN and CDR2 SVGIG come from the germline V gene (reference sequence). CDR3 nucleotides: TGTGCCTGGAGCCGGACAGGGAACGTCCTGACTTTC. Protein sequence: CAWSRTGNVLTF. The full variable domain, rest sourced from reference TRBV30 and TRBJ2-6, is SQTIHQWPATLVQPVGSPLSLECTVEGTSNPNLYWYRQAAGRGLQLLFYSVGIGQISSEVPQNLSASRPQDRQFILSSKKLLLSDSGFYLCAWSRTGNVLTFGAGSRLTVL.

A few counts support this clonotype. The chain joins TRBV6-5 to TRBJ1-5; D is unclear. V was pared by 2 bases and J by 11 bases, with 16 bases between. Germline V gene sequence: CDR1 MNHEY, CDR2 SVGAGI. This CDR3 comprises 14 residues. The CDR3 loop is CASSYDVIQQAQHF. In nucleotides, the CDR3 is TGTGCCAGCAGTTACGATGTGATACAGCAAGCCCAGCATTTT.

The chain couples TRBV11-2 to TRBJ2-3, with 13 nucleotides matching TRBD2. This CDR3 is 17 amino acids long. Germline-derived CDR1 and CDR2 are SGHAT and FQNNGV. V lost 4 bases, J lost 0 bases, and 4 bases stayed unmatched. CDR3 bases: TGTGCCAGCAGCTCCGGGACTAGCGGGACTAGCACAGATACGCAGTATTTT. Its protein product is CASSSGTSGTSTDTQYF.

This chain connects TRBV6-2 or TRBV6-3 to TRBJ1-5, with a weak D call TRBD1 (5 bases). The CDR3 is 17 amino acids. The ends were cut back, 6 bases at V and 2 bases at J, with 20 bases in the middle. Per germline, CDR1 MNHEY and CDR2 SVGEGT. In DNA form, the CDR3 reads TGTGCCAGCAGCCAGAAAGTCCCCGGGGCCGGCAATCAGCCCCAGCATTTT. It yields the protein CASSQKVPGAGNQPQHF.

The sample holds a few counts of this clonotype. The V gene is TRBV29-1, the J gene TRBJ2-5, with D maybe TRBD2 (6 bases). Germline V gene data show CDR1 as SQVTM and CDR2 as ANQGSEA. The CDR3 has 14 amino acids. V lost 5 bases and J lost 2, with 15 bases in between. The CDR3 spells CSVRNLGGQETQYF. The CDR3 coding sequence is TGCAGCGTTCGGAACTTGGGGGGACAAGAGACCCAGTACTTC. Combining the CDR3 with reference TRBV29-1 and TRBJ2-5 gives the whole variable domain SAVISQKPSRDICQRGTSLTIQCQVDSQVTMMFWYRQQPGQSLTLIATANQGSEATYESGFVIDKFPISRPNLTFSTLTVSNMSPEDSSIYLCSVRNLGGQETQYFGPGTRLLVL.

J is TRBJ1-3 and V is TRBV29-1; a possible D gene is TRBD1 (5 bases). CDR1 SQVTM and CDR2 ANQGSEA come from the germline V gene. This CDR3 contains 13 residues. Deletions cut 6 bases from V and 2 bases from J, with 11 bases between. DNA of the CDR3: TGCAGCGTCGCCGACAGCACTGGAAACACCATATATTTT. Its translation: CSVADSTGNTIYF.

The table lists this clonotype with many counts. The V gene is TRBV5-1, the J gene TRBJ1-4; no clear D gene. The CDR3 runs to 15 residues. Germline assignment: CDR1 SGHRS and CDR2 YFSETQ. The V and J ends lost 2 bases and 5 bases respectively, with 13 bases between them. The CDR3, as DNA: TGCGCCAGCAGCTTAAACGGACGATGGAATGAAAAACTGTTTTTT. Amino acids: CASSLNGRWNEKLFF.

The chain employs TRBV9 and TRBJ2-1; the D gene is possibly TRBD1 (6 bases). The germline gives CDR1 SGDLS, CDR2 YYNGEE. This CDR3 is 14 amino acids long. V lost 4 bases to trimming and J lost 9 bases, with 17 bases between them. As DNA, the CDR3 is TGTGCCAGCAGCCTAAACACCCAAGGGGGTGAGCAGTTCTTC. It is translated as CASSLNTQGGEQFF.

This clonotype was observed a handful of times. V gene TRBV2 combines with J gene TRBJ1-2; TRBD1 matches 8 bases. Germline-derived CDR1 and CDR2 are SNHLY and FYNNEI. This CDR3 region has 16 residues. The V gene end was trimmed by 10 bases and the J gene end by 7 bases; junction bases not matched to a gene: 20. CDR3 DNA: TGTGCCAACAAAATGACAGGGGCCTGGAGTGTAGGTGGCTACACCTTC. It is translated as CANKMTGAWSVGGYTF.

The genes are TRBV30 and TRBJ2-1, with TRBD2 matching over 13 bases. The CDR3 has 16 amino acids. The J segment lost 4 bases and the V segment lost 3 bases, leaving 6 bases of the junction unmatched. Germline CDR1 GTSNPN, CDR2 SVGIG (reference sequence). CDR3 in DNA: TGTGCCTGGAGACCCGGGACTAGCGGGATTTACAATGAGCAGTTCTTC. Protein product: CAWRPGTSGIYNEQFF.

The gene calls are TRBV29-1 and TRBJ2-1, with TRBD2 as a possible D gene (6 bases). Germline loops: CDR1 SQVTM, CDR2 ANQGSEA. Trimming took 7 bases from V and 5 from J, leaving 15 bases between them. This CDR3 region has 13 residues. The CDR3 sequence: CSAAVGGNNEQFF. CDR3 DNA: TGCAGCGCCGCGGTGGGAGGTAACAATGAGCAGTTCTTC.

This clonotype was seen more than once but under ten times. The genes are TRBV7-2 and TRBJ2-5; a possible D gene is TRBD1 (5 bases). Germline CDR1 is SGHTA and CDR2 is FQGNSA. The CDR3 length is 13 residues. Trimming stripped 6 bases from V and 5 bases from J, with 13 bases between. CDR3 protein: CASSPRVWETQYF. Here the CDR3 DNA reads TGTGCCAGCAGTCCCAGGGTCTGGGAGACCCAGTACTTC.

The chain links TRBV4-2 to TRBJ2-7; D gene unclear. CDR3 length: 14 residues. Trimming cost V 0 bases and J 3 bases, with 9 bases left between them. Germline CDR1 reads LGHNA; CDR2 reads YNFKEQ. The CDR3 region has the DNA TGTGCCAGCAGCCAAGACTGGCAGCTCTACGAGCAGTACTTC. Protein: CASSQDWQLYEQYF.

The chain has TRBV12-3 or TRBV12-4 and TRBJ2-5; 9 nucleotides align to TRBD1. The CDR3 loop spans 13 amino acids. The V segment lost 8 bases and the J segment 3 bases; nucleotides outside the gene matches: 4. The CDR3 loop is CASGTGPKETQYF. CDR3 in DNA: TGTGCCAGCGGGACAGGGCCAAAAGAGACCCAGTACTTC.